This T cell receptor (beta chain) is drawn from a study of neurological immune-mediated disorders. The table lists this clonotype with many counts. Its antigen is unidentified. It was by 5'RACE with 10-nucleotide random UMIs that the cDNA was made. Each sequencing run yielded over 160 million TCR-beta sequences from 15-18 subjects. TCRdb reprocessed the 5' RACE reads via MiXCR and lists one record per CDR3 protein. The sample lists some 53,000 distinct CDR3 sequences, over 15% occurring once. V was clipped by 7 bases and J by 2 bases, with 8 bases between them. The CDR3 runs to 12 residues. Germline CDR1 reads DFQATT; CDR2 reads SNEGSKA (reference sequence). It was from 2 million PBMCs stored at -80 C that the unsorted libraries were obtained. Study-wide points: Multiple sclerosis patients had less TCR clonal expansion than even healthy controls, unlike HTLV-1-associated myelopathy.

V gene TRBV20-1 combines with J gene TRBJ2-2; D unclear. This TCR derives from a man between 60 and 75 years old in good health. Specimen: PBMCs. CDR3 in amino acids: CSVDLNTGELFF. The CDR3 nucleotides are TGCAGTGTGGACCTCAACACCGGGGAGCTGTTTTTT.